Below, 27 T cell receptor beta chains from the same sample are listed, as sequenced in a study of technical replicates of blood from a handful of donors. Repertoires were generated with immunoSEQ multiplex PCR, while TCRdb's copy carries only in-frame clones and drops some. Counted here are around 80,000 clones, around 94% occurring once; the ten biggest clones make up about 0.4%. The sequenced sample consisted of T cells isolated from PBMCs. These receptors were obtained from a human donor in good health.

Written as DNA, the CDR3 is TGTGCCAGCAGCTTGTCCGACGCGGGACTGTCCTACGAGCAGTACTTC. This codes for CASSLSDAGLSYEQYF. J is TRBJ2-7 and V is TRBV5-4; D is perhaps TRBD2 (6 bases). Germline V gene data show CDR1 as SGHNT and CDR2 as YYREEE (reference sequence). V was trimmed by 1 base and J by 1 base, leaving 15 bases between them. The CDR3 totals 16 residues.

The chain couples TRBV5-6 to TRBJ2-7, with 10 bases identical to TRBD1. V shed 4 bases and J 5 bases; nucleotides not matched to a gene: 9. The germline V gene encodes CDR1 SGHDT and CDR2 YYEEEE. The CDR3 has 15 amino acids. In DNA, the CDR3 is TGTGCCAGCAGCCCGTTCGACAGGGGGCTAAACGAGCAGTACTTC. Translated, it gives CASSPFDRGLNEQYF.

The rearrangement joins TRBV11-1 to TRBJ1-1; D is undetermined. V was cut by 5 bases and J by 4 bases, with 5 bases left in between. The germline V gene has CDR1 SGHAT and CDR2 FQDESV (reference sequence). This CDR3 has 11 residues. The CDR3 sequence is CASSLSTEAFF. CDR3 DNA: TGTGCCAGCAGCCTTAGCACTGAAGCTTTCTTT.

The chain carries TRBV23-1 and TRBJ2-7, with a tentative D call TRBD2 (5 bases). TRBV23-1 is designated an ORF whose function remains uncertain. The CDR3 runs to 11 residues. Trimming removed 11 bases from V and 3 bases from J, with 11 bases in between. The CDR3 sequence is CAPEGVYEQYF. For the CDR3, the DNA is TGCGCCCCCGAGGGAGTCTACGAGCAGTACTTC.

The chain carries TRBV5-1 and TRBJ2-3; tentatively, D is TRBD2 (5 bases). The CDR3 consists of 14 residues. From germline, CDR1 is SGHRS and CDR2 YFSETQ. Trimming pared 4 bases from V and 6 bases from J, leaving 15 bases between. CDR3 sequence (DNA): TGCGCCAGCAGCCTCAGGACTGGAAGGGATACGCAGTATTTT. Translation gives CASSLRTGRDTQYF.

This clone was seen just once. This chain links TRBV7-9 with TRBJ2-1; 7 bases align to TRBD2. Unmatched junction bases numbered 3, after V lost 0 bases and J lost 7 bases. The germline gives CDR1 SEHNR, CDR2 FQNEAQ (reference sequence). There are 14 residues in the CDR3. The CDR3 region has the DNA TGTGCCAGCAGCTTAGCGTCCGGGGGGAATGAGCAGTTCTTC. Its translation: CASSLASGGNEQFF.

This sequence joins TRBV13 and TRBJ2-7; D possibly corresponds to TRBD2 (5 bases). Germline-derived CDR1 and CDR2 are PRHDT and FYEKMQ (reference sequence). The CDR3 contains 13 residues. Trimming shortened V by 0 bases and J by 4 bases, and 7 bases separated the two germline ends. CDR3 amino acids: CASSLGGIYEQYF. CDR3 DNA: TGTGCCAGCAGCTTAGGCGGGATATACGAGCAGTACTTC.

V usage is TRBV19 and J usage is TRBJ2-3, with 15 bases fitting TRBD2. Germline V gene sequence: CDR1 LNHDA, CDR2 SQIVND (reference sequence). Germline trimming cut 5 bases from V and 4 bases from J; bases unmatched to any gene: 1. This CDR3 contains 15 residues. The CDR3 sequence: CASSRTSGRADTQYF. CDR3 nucleotide sequence: TGTGCCAGTAGTCGGACTAGCGGGAGGGCAGATACGCAGTATTTT.

The chain carries TRBV2 and TRBJ2-2, with 8 bases lining up with TRBD2. CDR3 length: 15 amino acids. V was clipped by 8 bases and J by 0 bases; unmatched bases: 5. In germline, CDR1 is SNHLY, CDR2 FYNNEI. CDR3 region: CASRSGITNTGELFF. In DNA, the CDR3 is TGTGCCAGCCGTAGCGGGATAACGAACACCGGGGAGCTGTTTTTT.

This chain connects TRBV19 to TRBJ1-4, with D possibly matching TRBD1 (5 bases). The ends were cut back, 1 base at V and 11 bases at J, with 8 bases in the middle. Germline CDR1 reads LNHDA; CDR2 reads SQIVND (reference sequence). CDR3 length: 12 amino acids. The CDR3 sequence: CASSIGDFKLFF. CDR3 DNA: TGTGCCAGTAGTATAGGGGACTTTAAACTGTTTTTT.

The gene calls are TRBV5-1 and TRBJ2-7, with 9 bases that match TRBD1. The V segment lost 4 bases and the J segment 0 bases; nucleotides outside the gene matches: 8. The CDR3 runs to 16 residues. Germline values: CDR1 SGHRS, CDR2 YFSETQ. DNA of the CDR3: TGCGCCAGCAGCATGGGACAGGGAAAAAACTCCTACGAGCAGTACTTC. Its translation is CASSMGQGKNSYEQYF.

This chain links TRBV4-2 with TRBJ2-3; D possibly corresponds to TRBD2 (6 bases). Germline V gene sequence: CDR1 LGHNA, CDR2 YNFKEQ. The V gene lost 5 bases and the J gene lost 8 bases, with 17 bases spanning the gap. This CDR3 comprises 14 residues. The CDR3 bases are TGTGCCAGCAGCTACGACGGGATGGGAGGTACGCAGTATTTT. Translated, it gives CASSYDGMGGTQYF.

J is TRBJ1-4 and V is TRBV27, with TRBD1 matching over 8 bases. The CDR3 runs to 15 residues. With V trimmed by 6 bases and J by 8 bases, 11 bases remained unmatched. Germline assignment: CDR1 MNHEY and CDR2 SMNVEV (reference sequence). CDR3: CASRRMSTGAEKLFF. For the CDR3, the DNA is TGTGCCAGCAGGCGGATGTCGACAGGGGCGGAAAAACTGTTTTTT.

V gene TRBV5-3 combines with J gene TRBJ1-5, with 7 bases matching TRBD1. TRBV5-3 carries the ORF label, with uncertain function. The CDR3 is 15 amino acids. V was clipped by 4 bases and J by 3 bases; unmatched bases: 7. In nucleotides, the CDR3 is TGTGCCAGAAGCCTCCAGCAGGGGGACAATCAGCCCCAGCATTTT. Residues: CARSLQQGDNQPQHF.

The gene calls are TRBV19 and TRBJ1-1; the match to TRBD1 covers 10 bases. V lost 3 bases to trimming and J lost 4 bases; unmatched junction nucleotides: 2. CDR1 LNHDA and CDR2 SQIVND come from the germline V gene (reference sequence). This CDR3 is 14 amino acids long. The CDR3 DNA is TGTGCCAGTAGTATGACAGGGGGCGTCACTGAAGCTTTCTTT. Amino acid sequence: CASSMTGGVTEAFF.

V gene TRBV21-1 combines with J gene TRBJ1-2; TRBD1, the D gene given by the table, was not confirmed from the DNA. TRBV21-1 is given as a pseudogene. The CDR3 is 14 amino acids. The DNA of the CDR3 is TGTGCCAGCAGCAAAGGGACAGGGGGCTATGGCTACACCTTC. Its protein product is CASSKGTGGYGYTF.

This chain joins TRBV10-1 and TRBJ2-3; the match to TRBD2 covers 8 bases. In germline, CDR1 is WNHNN, CDR2 SYGVQD (reference sequence). The CDR3 is 14 residues long. V shed 5 bases, J shed 2 bases, and the junction held 3 bases outside the gene matches. The CDR3 spells CASSSSGVTDTQYF. CDR3 in DNA: TGCGCCAGCAGTAGTAGCGGGGTCACAGATACGCAGTATTTT.

V gene TRBV9 combines with J gene TRBJ2-3; maybe TRBD2 (5 bases). CDR3 length: 15 residues. In germline, CDR1 is SGDLS, CDR2 YYNGEE. V was shortened by 1 base and J by 5 bases, with 14 bases between the two germline ends. The CDR3 loop is CASSVSGRRLDTQYF. CDR3 in DNA: TGTGCCAGCAGCGTATCGGGAAGAAGATTAGATACGCAGTATTTT.

This clone came up once. One end of the junction varies from germline; a read error may be responsible. The chain is built from TRBV7-9 and TRBJ2-1; 8 nucleotides match TRBD2. Germline V CDR1 and CDR2: SEHNR, FQNEAQ (reference sequence). This CDR3 region has 11 residues. The CDR3: CASSLGSGIIF. In nucleotides, the CDR3 is TGTGCCAGCAGCTTAGGTAGCGGGATTATCTTC.

This clone was observed once. The genes are TRBV7-2 and TRBJ1-5; D is perhaps TRBD1 (5 bases). Germline V gene sequence: CDR1 SGHTA, CDR2 FQGNSA. V was shortened by 5 bases and J by 6 bases, with 17 bases between the two germline ends. The CDR3 has 15 residues. The CDR3 coding sequence is TGTGCCAGCAGCCCGAGCGGGGCCCGGACTCAGCCCCAGCATTTT. Protein sequence: CASSPSGARTQPQHF.

This sequence joins TRBV9 and TRBJ2-1; D might be TRBD2 (5 bases). This CDR3 is built from 15 residues. Looked up from germline, CDR1 is SGDLS and CDR2 is YYNGEE. Trimming left V 1 base short and J 6 bases short, with 14 bases between. CDR3 residues: CASSVRELKANEQFF. The CDR3 DNA sequence: TGTGCCAGCAGCGTAAGGGAGCTCAAGGCCAATGAGCAGTTCTTC.

V and J are TRBV9 and TRBJ2-3; TRBD2 matches at 11 bases. Germline V lookup: CDR1 SGDLS, CDR2 YYNGEE. V gave up 3 bases and J gave up 2 bases; unmatched junction bases: 2. This CDR3 has 15 amino acids. The CDR3 DNA reads as TGTGCCAGCAGCGGACTAGCGGGGATCACAGATACGCAGTATTTT. Translated, it gives CASSGLAGITDTQYF.

J is TRBJ2-2 and V is TRBV5-4, with 10 nucleotides matching TRBD2. Germline assignment: CDR1 SGHNT and CDR2 YYREEE (reference sequence). Losses at the gene ends were 0 bases for V and 4 bases for J; bases not matched to a gene: 0. This CDR3 comprises 15 residues. CDR3 DNA sequence: TGTGCCAGCAGCTTGGGACTAGCGGGCACCGGGGAGCTGTTTTTT. Protein sequence: CASSLGLAGTGELFF.

V gene TRBV7-2 combines with J gene TRBJ1-2; D might be TRBD1 (6 bases). V lost 0 bases, J lost 6 bases, and 14 bases lay in between. CDR1 and CDR2 (germline): SGHTA, FQGNSA. This CDR3 region has 15 residues. CDR3 amino acids: CASSLAVGAQDGYTF. DNA for the CDR3: TGTGCCAGCAGCTTAGCGGTGGGGGCGCAGGATGGCTACACCTTC.

The CDR3 nucleotides are TGTGCCAGCAGCCCCTACAGGACAGGGACGGAAGCTTTCTTT. Translating gives CASSPYRTGTEAFF. This sequence joins TRBV5-4 and TRBJ1-1, with 8 bases that match TRBD1. CDR3 size: 14 residues. Looked up from germline, CDR1 is SGHNT and CDR2 is YYREEE (reference sequence). The trim removed 4 bases at V and 8 bases at J, leaving 10 bases unmatched.

J is TRBJ2-7 and V is TRBV7-9, with 7 bases identical to TRBD2. J gave up 9 bases and V 5 bases, and 13 bases lay outside the gene matches. The CDR3 consists of 14 residues. Germline CDR1 and CDR2: SEHNR and FQNEAQ (reference sequence). The CDR3 nucleotides are TGTGCCAGCAGCCCAGCGGTTGCGGGAGTGATGCAGTACTTC. It encodes CASSPAVAGVMQYF.

This clone was seen only once. The rearrangement joins TRBV5-1 to TRBJ2-7; TRBD1 might be the D (6 bases). From germline, CDR1 is SGHRS and CDR2 YFSETQ. The germline V and J ends were trimmed by 3 bases and 5 bases, with 15 bases remaining between them. The CDR3 runs to 14 residues. The DNA of the CDR3 is TGCGCCAGCAGCTCGAGAGAGGACAGCCACGAGCAGTACTTC. Translated: CASSSREDSHEQYF.